Presented here are 23 T cell receptor beta chains from one specimen sequenced in a study of cytomegalovirus exposure and HLA in healthy donors. Use of 60 Vbeta and 13 Jbeta primers characterized the PCR. Sequencing used immunoSEQ multiplex PCR; TCRdb keeps in-frame clones, though not all of them. The data show around 97,000 clones, 73% seen once. Specimen: PBMCs. Source of these receptors: a man aged 35-49 years in good health and CMV-seronegative.

V usage is TRBV5-1 and J usage is TRBJ1-1, with TRBD1 as a possible D gene (6 bases). Per the germline V gene, CDR1 is SGHRS and CDR2 is YFSETQ. The germline V and J ends were trimmed by 4 bases and 6 bases, with 10 bases remaining between them. The CDR3 sequence is 12 residues long. For the CDR3, the DNA is TGCGCCAGCAGCATACCAGGGGCTGAAGCTTTCTTT. This gives the protein CASSIPGAEAFF.

The table lists this clone with a count of one. The V call is TRBV12-5, the J call TRBJ2-5; D may be TRBD2 (7 bases). CDR3 length: 16 amino acids. Germline-derived CDR1 and CDR2 are LGHNT and FRNRAP. V gave up 0 bases and J gave up 4 bases, with 15 bases separating them. CDR3 amino acids: CASGLVVGGRGETQYF. CDR3 in DNA: TGTGCTAGTGGTTTGGTCGTGGGGGGGCGGGGAGAGACCCAGTACTTC.

The table lists this clone with a count of one. The rearrangement links TRBV6-5 to TRBJ2-3; D possibly corresponds to TRBD1 (6 bases). Germline V CDR1 and CDR2: MNHEY, SVGAGI. The CDR3 extends over 13 amino acids. V lost 5 bases and J 6 bases, leaving 12 bases between the germline ends. The CDR3 DNA reads as TGTGCCAGCAGTAACAGGGTTCTGGATACGCAGTATTTT. Translated: CASSNRVLDTQYF.

The V call is TRBV7-9, the J call TRBJ1-4, with D hard to call. V was cut by 4 bases and J by 4 bases, with 7 bases left in between. The CDR3 loop spans 13 amino acids. Germline V gene data show CDR1 as SEHNR and CDR2 as FQNEAQ (reference sequence). CDR3 amino acids: CASSSTSNEKLFF. CDR3 DNA sequence: TGTGCCAGCAGCTCCACCAGTAATGAAAAACTGTTTTTT.

The chain combines TRBV9 with TRBJ2-7; 8 bases are a match to TRBD1. V lost 0 bases, J lost 4 bases, and 6 bases stayed unmatched. Germline V gives CDR1 SGDLS, CDR2 YYNGEE. CDR3 length: 15 residues. CDR3 sequence (DNA): TGTGCCAGCAGCGTAGGAAGGACAGGGCTATACGAGCAGTACTTC. Its protein is CASSVGRTGLYEQYF.

This clone was recorded a few times. The chain employs TRBV5-6 and TRBJ2-1; D is perhaps TRBD2 (5 bases). Trimming stripped 1 base from V and 2 bases from J, with 10 bases between. This CDR3 spans 15 amino acids. Germline CDR1 and CDR2: SGHDT and YYEEEE. CDR3 amino acids: CASSLIRAAYNEQFF. The DNA for the CDR3 is TGTGCCAGCAGCTTGATAAGAGCGGCCTACAATGAGCAGTTCTTC.

This chain connects TRBV4-3 to TRBJ2-3; no definite D call. The germline V and J ends were trimmed by 5 bases and 7 bases, with 13 bases remaining between them. Germline V lookup: CDR1 LGHNA, CDR2 YSLEER. The CDR3 has 13 residues. For the CDR3, the DNA is TGCGCCAGCAGCTATCCCGTTGGCAATACGCAGTATTTT. As protein: CASSYPVGNTQYF.

This clone was observed a few times. One junction end does not reproduce the germline sequence, and a read error may be involved. The chain has TRBV7-9 and TRBJ2-2; weak D call: TRBD1 (5 bases). The CDR3 extends over 12 amino acids. Germline V gene lookup returns CDR1 SEHNR and CDR2 FQNEAQ (reference sequence). The CDR3, as DNA: TGTTCCAGCAGCTGGCCAGGGAGGGAGCTGTTTTTT. Translating gives CSSSWPGRELFF.

V gene TRBV7-8 combines with J gene TRBJ2-1, with a weak D call TRBD1 (6 bases). The germline V gene has CDR1 SGHVS and CDR2 FQNEAQ. V was pared by 1 base and J by 6 bases, with 16 bases between. The CDR3 is made up of 16 amino acids. The CDR3 spells CASSLDTGHLGNEQFF. CDR3 DNA sequence: TGTGCCAGCAGCTTAGATACGGGACATCTAGGCAATGAGCAGTTCTTC. The full variable domain, in which reference TRBV7-8 and TRBJ2-1 provide the parts outside the CDR3, is GAGVSQSPRYKVAKRGQDVALRCDPISGHVSLFWYQQALGQGPEFLTYFQNEAQLDKSGLPSDRFFAERPEGSVSTLKIQRTQQEDSAVYLCASSLDTGHLGNEQFFGPGTRLTVL.

This chain connects TRBV5-1 to TRBJ2-7; D possibly corresponds to TRBD1 (7 bases). The V gene lost 0 bases and the J gene lost 5 bases, with 12 bases spanning the gap. Germline V CDR1 and CDR2: SGHRS, YFSETQ. There are 14 residues in the CDR3. The CDR3 bases are TGCGCCAGCAGCTTGGTTCAGGGGGGCAACGAGCAGTACTTC. The encoded protein is CASSLVQGGNEQYF.

This clone occurred a few times. The chain joins TRBV11-2 to TRBJ1-5; no firm D call. The V end was cut by 4 bases, the J end by 9 bases, with 13 bases between. The CDR3 is 13 amino acids. The germline V gene has CDR1 SGHAT and CDR2 FQNNGV. CDR3 nucleotide sequence: TGTGCCAGCAGCTCAGACGGCCCGGGGCCCCAGCATTTT. Protein sequence: CASSSDGPGPQHF. The variable domain in full, with the rest retrieved from reference TRBV11-2 and TRBJ1-5, is EAGVAQSPRYKIIEKRQSVAFWCNPISGHATLYWYQQILGQGPKLLIQFQNNGVVDDSQLPKDRFSAERLKGVDSTLKIQPAKLEDSAVYLCASSSDGPGPQHFGDGTRLSIL.

This clone showed up many times. CDR3 in DNA: TGTGCCAGCAGTACTCCCGGACAGGGGAACAATGGCTACACCTTC. It encodes CASSTPGQGNNGYTF. The gene calls are TRBV6-5 and TRBJ1-2; 9 nucleotides match TRBD1. Germline CDR1 reads MNHEY; CDR2 reads SVGAGI. V shed 5 bases, J shed 6 bases, and the junction held 10 bases outside the gene matches. CDR3 length equals 15 residues.

The J gene is TRBJ2-3, the V gene TRBV30, with a possible D match to TRBD1 (5 bases). Germline CDR1 reads GTSNPN; CDR2 reads SVGIG (reference sequence). V lost 3 bases and J 5 bases, leaving 12 bases between the germline ends. This CDR3 has 13 residues. In DNA, the CDR3 is TGTGCCTGGAGCTTTTGGGGCGGAGATACGCAGTATTTT. This translates into CAWSFWGGDTQYF.

The rearrangement uses TRBV10-2 and TRBJ2-2, with 14 nucleotides matching TRBD2. V was pared by 7 bases and J by 6 bases, with 4 bases of the junction left unmatched. CDR1 is WSHSY, CDR2 SAAADI, per germline. The CDR3 runs to 15 residues. CDR3 amino acids: CASTETSGGAGELFF. CDR3 DNA sequence: TGCGCCAGCACAGAGACTAGCGGGGGGGCCGGGGAGCTGTTTTTT.

This chain connects TRBV5-1 to TRBJ2-3, with D hard to call. The germline gives CDR1 SGHRS, CDR2 YFSETQ. The CDR3 extends over 12 amino acids. Trimming left V 0 bases short and J 8 bases short, with 7 bases between. CDR3 in DNA: TGCGCCAGCAGCTTGGACGGCGGTACGCAGTATTTT. Residues: CASSLDGGTQYF.

The chain couples TRBV5-1 to TRBJ2-7; 11 bases line up with TRBD2. V was pared by 2 bases and J by 3 bases, with 7 bases of the junction left unmatched. The germline V gene encodes CDR1 SGHRS and CDR2 YFSETQ. The CDR3 is 16 amino acids. The CDR3 region is CASSFGSGLADYEQYF. The CDR3 DNA sequence: TGCGCCAGCAGCTTTGGGTCGGGACTAGCGGACTACGAGCAGTACTTC.

This rearrangement joins TRBV5-1 to TRBJ2-7, with 13 bases aligning to TRBD2. CDR1 and CDR2 from the germline V gene are SGHRS and YFSETQ. This CDR3 contains 18 residues. The trim removed 4 bases at V and 2 bases at J, leaving 12 bases unmatched. The CDR3 protein is CASSRIPGLAGKTYEQYF. CDR3 in DNA: TGCGCCAGCAGCCGAATCCCGGGACTAGCGGGGAAAACCTACGAGCAGTACTTC.

The chain uses TRBV7-2 and TRBJ2-7; 7 nucleotides align to TRBD1. CDR3 length: 16 residues. Germline values: CDR1 SGHTA, CDR2 FQGNSA. V lost 0 bases and J lost 1; bases outside the gene matches: 6. The CDR3 nucleotides read TGTGCCAGCAGCTTAGCAGCCGGGACAGCTTCCTACGAGCAGTACTTC. Translated: CASSLAAGTASYEQYF.

V usage is TRBV10-3 and J usage is TRBJ2-7; TRBD2 might be the D (6 bases). CDR3 length equals 16 residues. Trimming took off 2 bases at V and 6 bases at J, with 20 bases between the two ends. From germline, CDR1 is ENHRY and CDR2 SYGVKD. The DNA of the CDR3 is TGTGCCATCAGTGAGGGAGGCGGGGACGGGACCCTCGAGCAGTACTTC. This translates into CAISEGGGDGTLEQYF.

The rearrangement joins TRBV19 to TRBJ2-5; D not certain. Between the trimmed V and J ends, which lost 3 bases and 5 bases, there was a span of 4 bases. This CDR3 is 11 amino acids long. Germline CDR1 is LNHDA and CDR2 is SQIVND (reference sequence). The CDR3 region is CASSMSETQYF. The CDR3, as DNA: TGTGCCAGTAGTATGTCGGAGACCCAGTACTTC.

V gene TRBV7-6 combines with J gene TRBJ2-6, with D possibly TRBD2 on 5 matching bases. Trimming shortened V by 5 bases and J by 1 base, and 18 bases separated the two germline ends. CDR1 SGHVS and CDR2 FNYEAQ come from the germline V gene. This CDR3 is built from 18 residues. CDR3 region: CASSPEPGFPSGANVLTF. CDR3 coding DNA: TGTGCCAGCAGCCCGGAGCCGGGATTTCCATCTGGGGCCAACGTCCTGACTTTC.

This clone was picked up a small number of times. The CDR3 nucleotides are TGTGCCAGCAGTGAAGGGACTAGCGGGGGGGCAGATACGCAGTATTTT. It yields the protein CASSEGTSGGADTQYF. The rearrangement uses TRBV6-1 and TRBJ2-3; 15 nucleotides match TRBD2. V was pared by 1 base and J by 4 bases, with 0 bases of the junction left unmatched. The CDR3 has 16 residues. Germline values: CDR1 MNHNS, CDR2 SASEGT.

The chain recombines TRBV10-3 with TRBJ2-7; no reliable D call. The CDR3 has 13 residues. Trimming stripped 7 bases from V and 0 bases from J, with 10 bases between. From germline, CDR1 is ENHRY and CDR2 SYGVKD. CDR3 nucleotide sequence: TGTGCCATCACTGGCCAGATCTCCTACGAGCAGTACTTC. Translating it yields CAITGQISYEQYF.